The following is a T cell receptor (beta chain) sequence with its context. The target antigen is unknown. The TCRbeta library was prepared with unique molecular identifiers. TCRdb re-called the PCR reads through MiXCR, storing one row per CDR3 protein. The table has about 300,000 distinct CDR3 sequences, around 7.3% seen once; the top ten hold around 10%. This sample is part of a study of T-cell reconstitution after alpha-beta-depleted transplantation in children. Broader study findings: From surviving recipient T cells and thymic progenitors came the high day-60 TCRbeta diversity observed in some patients. T-cell counts and diversity were attributed mostly to newly produced T cells one year after transplant. About two months after transplant, alpha-beta T cells reportedly came from several hundred expanded graft clones.

Germline V gene lookup returns CDR1 SNHLY and CDR2 FYNNEI. This CDR3 is 13 amino acids long. Trimming left V 6 bases short and J 7 bases short, with 10 bases between. The chain is built from TRBV2 and TRBJ1-6; D not certain. This specimen was peripheral blood, taken 360 days after TCRalphabeta/CD19-depleted stem cell transplant. The receptor was derived from a female patient aged 2-9 years who had a stem cell transplant for Fanconi anemia, so the T cells may come from the graft donor. The CDR3 here is CASSAGVNSPLHF. CDR3 sequence (DNA): TGTGCCAGCAGCGCCGGGGTCAATTCACCCCTCCACTTT.